The clone carrying this T cell receptor beta chain was observed a handful of times. Its target is not known. The germline V gene has CDR1 MNHEY and CDR2 SMNVEV (reference sequence). Trimming removed 8 bases at V and 5 bases at J, with 15 bases between. The CDR3 loop spans 13 amino acids. This entry comes from a study of identical twins. Template switching, a step in the protocol, added a universal primer site, and cDNA carried unique molecular identifiers. One entry per CDR3 protein results from TCRdb running MiXCR on the 5' RACE reads. The sample yields a few hundred thousand distinct CDR3 sequences, approximately 10% seen once. Findings and caveats of the study: Potential partial confounding of zero-insertion analyses by invariant MAIT and iNKT cells was noted. Researchers reported weaker excess twin sharing in beta out-of-frame sequences.

These data also formed part of another study, on yellow fever vaccine responses in identical twins.

The TCR sequence derives from a woman between 18 and 29 years old in good health. Input material: PBMCs. The rearrangement uses TRBV27 and TRBJ2-5; maybe TRBD2 (7 bases). Here the CDR3 DNA reads TGTGCCAGCTGGGGGGGCCTCGGGGAGACCCAGTACTTC. Protein product: CASWGGLGETQYF.